A single sample gave rise to the 20 T cell receptor beta chains below, sequenced in a study of T cells in Graves' hyperthyroidism and ophthalmopathy (dated by TCRdb to between 2019 and 2020). Libraries were prepared through multiplex PCR. The reads were generated on an Illumina HiSeq 2000. Amplification of TCR beta CDR3 regions was carried out from RNA transcripts. For the first round of RT-PCR on the TCR CDR3, the HTBI primer set was used together with the Qiagen OneStep RT-PCR kit. TCRdb trimmed the raw reads at Q25, called clones with MiXCR and kept productive beta chains. Each record represents a unique CDR3 protein, reported with the most common genes and DNA among its rows. Here the sample has 350,000 to 400,000 distinct CDR3 sequences; about a fifth occur a single time. The ten biggest clones cover 3% to 4% of the sample. Sequencing input: blood. These receptors were collected from a woman younger than 30 with Graves' hyperthyroidism.

There are many counts of this clonotype. This rearrangement joins TRBV12-3 or TRBV12-4 to TRBJ1-6, with D perhaps TRBD1 (6 bases). V lost 5 bases, J lost 7 bases, and 12 bases lay in between. This CDR3 is built from 14 residues. The CDR3 is CASSRRGRNSPLHF. The DNA for the CDR3 is TGTGCCAGCAGTCGCAGGGGTCGGAATTCACCCCTCCACTTT.

In its sample, this clonotype was seen many times. The chain carries TRBV6-5 and TRBJ2-2; the D call may be TRBD1 or TRBD2 (6 bases each). In germline, CDR1 is MNHEY, CDR2 SVGAGI. The CDR3 loop spans 16 amino acids. V was pared by 1 base and J by 7 bases, with 16 bases between. CDR3 region: CASSYYREVSRGELFF. CDR3 nucleotides: TGTGCCAGCAGTTACTACAGGGAGGTCTCTCGCGGGGAGCTGTTTTTT.

In this sample, this clonotype turned up many times. The genes are TRBV12-3 or TRBV12-4 and TRBJ1-5; possible D gene TRBD1, 5 bases. There are 16 residues in the CDR3. V dropped 6 bases and J dropped 3 bases, with 18 bases sitting between them. CDR3 coding DNA: TGTGCCAGCAGCTTTGGGAGGGACTTCCTCAATCAGCCCCAGCATTTT. This sequence encodes CASSFGRDFLNQPQHF.

This clonotype was recorded at least ten times. The chain employs TRBV6-1 and TRBJ2-7; TRBD1 is a possible D gene (5 bases). Trimming cost V 2 bases and J 6 bases, with 8 bases left between them. This CDR3 contains 12 residues. Germline values: CDR1 MNHNS, CDR2 SASEGT. CDR3 residues: CASSEQGSEQYF. Here the CDR3 DNA reads TGTGCCAGCAGTGAACAGGGTAGCGAGCAGTACTTC.

Many counts were recorded for this clonotype. The chain couples TRBV7-8 to TRBJ1-1; the match to TRBD1 covers 10 bases. This CDR3 contains 15 residues. Trimming took 5 bases from V and 7 from J; bases not matched to a gene: 10. The germline V gene has CDR1 SGHVS and CDR2 FQNEAQ. CDR3 bases: TGTGCCAGCAGCCCTCGGACAGGGGGACATTATGAAGCTTTCTTT. Translation: CASSPRTGGHYEAFF.

This clonotype was detected only a few times. The chain couples TRBV12-3 or TRBV12-4 to TRBJ1-1, with D possibly matching TRBD1 (5 bases). CDR3 size: 15 residues. Trimming took 5 bases from V and 0 from J, leaving 13 bases between them. The CDR3 DNA follows: TGTGCCAGCAGTCAGGGTGCGGTCATGAACACTGAAGCTTTCTTT. This encodes CASSQGAVMNTEAFF.

At least ten counts were recorded for this clonotype. J is TRBJ1-2 and V is TRBV28; TRBD1 is a possible D gene (5 bases). The V gene's germline CDR1 is MDHEN and CDR2 SYDVKM. Trimming pared 2 bases from V and 8 bases from J, leaving 15 bases between. The CDR3 is 14 amino acids. The CDR3 here is CASSLTGHTGGYTF. As DNA, the CDR3 is TGTGCCAGCAGTTTAACGGGGCATACGGGAGGCTACACCTTC.

This clonotype was detected many times. The rearrangement joins TRBV7-3 to TRBJ1-1; a possible D gene is TRBD1 (6 bases). The CDR3 totals 16 residues. V lost 5 bases and J lost 4, with 20 bases in between. Germline V lookup: CDR1 SGHTA, CDR2 FQGTGA. The CDR3: CASSPRGGMTTTEAFF. The CDR3 DNA is TGTGCCAGCAGCCCCCGAGGGGGGATGACGACCACTGAAGCTTTCTTT.

The genes are TRBV9 and TRBJ1-5, with a tentative D call TRBD1 (6 bases). The germline V gene has CDR1 SGDLS and CDR2 YYNGEE. Trimming stripped 3 bases from V and 3 bases from J, with 10 bases between. The CDR3 extends over 14 amino acids. The CDR3 here is CASSANRDNQPQHF. As DNA, the CDR3 is TGTGCCAGCAGCGCCAACAGGGACAATCAGCCCCAGCATTTT. Full variable domain (outside the CDR3, taken from reference TRBV9 and TRBJ1-5): DSGVTQTPKHLITATGQRVTLRCSPRSGDLSVYWYQQSLDQGLQFLIQYYNGEERAKGNILERFSAQQFPDLHSELNLSSLELGDSALYFCASSANRDNQPQHFGDGTRLSIL.

The sample holds many counts of this clonotype. V usage is TRBV27 and J usage is TRBJ1-1; the match to TRBD1 covers 8 bases. The CDR3 spans 16 residues. Germline V CDR1 and CDR2: MNHEY, SMNVEV (reference sequence). V trimming: 3 bases; J trimming: 7 bases; junction bases outside the gene matches: 13. CDR3 in amino acids: CASSFIPGGKKLEAFF. DNA for the CDR3: TGTGCCAGCAGTTTCATCCCAGGGGGCAAGAAACTTGAAGCTTTCTTT.

This clonotype was observed many times. This chain uses TRBV6-1 with TRBJ2-6; possible D gene TRBD1, 5 bases. The CDR3 consists of 16 residues. CDR1 and CDR2 from the germline V gene are MNHNS and SASEGT. Trimming cost V 6 bases and J 2 bases, with 14 bases left between them. For the CDR3, the DNA is TGTGCCAGCAGGACCTCCCCAGGGACTGGGGCCAACGTCCTGACTTTC. It yields the protein CASRTSPGTGANVLTF.

This clonotype was observed at least ten times. The CDR3 nucleotides are TGTGCCAGCAGCACAGGGGGCGCGGGCTATGGCTACACCTTC. Translating gives CASSTGGAGYGYTF. This sequence joins TRBV2 and TRBJ1-2; the match to TRBD1 covers 9 bases. Germline V lookup: CDR1 SNHLY, CDR2 FYNNEI. This CDR3 has 14 residues. The V gene end was trimmed by 6 bases and the J gene end by 4 bases; junction bases not matched to a gene: 6.

In this sample, this clonotype turned up many times. This rearrangement joins TRBV11-2 to TRBJ2-7, with D tentatively TRBD1 or TRBD2 (5 bases each). V lost 5 bases and J 6 bases, leaving 14 bases between the germline ends. The CDR3 is 13 residues long. Germline CDR1 reads SGHAT; CDR2 reads FQNNGV. For the CDR3, the DNA is TGTGCCAGCAGCCAGGCCGGGGCCCGCGAGCAGTACTTC. Protein product: CASSQAGAREQYF.

There are many counts of this clonotype. The gene calls are TRBV20-1 and TRBJ2-7, with D unclear. The CDR3 is 11 amino acids. The V end lost 6 bases, the J end lost 2 bases, and 8 bases lay between the germline ends. Germline V gives CDR1 DFQATT, CDR2 SNEGSKA (reference sequence). CDR3 amino acids: CSASPTYEQYF. CDR3 DNA sequence: TGCAGTGCCTCCCCGACCTACGAGCAGTACTTC.

This chain joins TRBV12-3 or TRBV12-4 and TRBJ2-2; TRBD2 is a possible D gene (5 bases). The CDR3 is 14 residues long. Trimming cost V 6 bases and J 5 bases, with 13 bases left between them. CDR3 amino acids: CASSGGVGTGELFF. CDR3 nucleotide sequence: TGTGCCAGCAGCGGAGGTGTCGGTACCGGGGAGCTGTTTTTT.

This clonotype was picked up many times. V gene TRBV5-1 combines with J gene TRBJ2-7; D might be TRBD1 or TRBD2, each matching 5 bases. The CDR3 totals 12 residues. Germline values: CDR1 SGHRS, CDR2 YFSETQ. CDR3 sequence (DNA): TGCGCTTCCGGGACCGATGCCTACGAGCAGTACTTC. This gives the protein CASGTDAYEQYF.

In this sample, this clonotype turned up many times. J is TRBJ1-5 and V is TRBV14; D call uncertain. CDR3 length: 15 residues. Germline V gene lookup returns CDR1 SGHDN and CDR2 FVKESK. V shed 1 base and J shed 2 bases, with 9 bases lying between them. The CDR3 spells CASSQGGNGNQPQHF. CDR3 bases: TGTGCCAGCAGCCAAGGGGGAAATGGCAATCAGCCCCAGCATTTT.

This clonotype was detected ten times or more. J is TRBJ1-2 and V is TRBV6-1, with TRBD1 matching over 7 bases. Germline V CDR1 and CDR2: MNHNS, SASEGT. J lost 4 bases, V lost 2 bases, and 1 base had no gene match. The CDR3 consists of 13 residues. DNA for the CDR3: TGTGCCAGCAGTGAAAACAGGGGCTATGGCTACACCTTC. Its protein product is CASSENRGYGYTF.

This clonotype turned up a few times. This sequence joins TRBV30 and TRBJ1-2; D is undetermined. Germline loops: CDR1 GTSNPN, CDR2 SVGIG (reference sequence). V dropped 7 bases and J dropped 8 bases, with 14 bases sitting between them. The CDR3 is 11 amino acids. The CDR3 loop reads CASEEFRGYTF. CDR3 DNA sequence: TGTGCCTCTGAGGAATTCCGCGGCTACACCTTC.

This clonotype has a handful of counts. The V gene is TRBV3-1, the J gene TRBJ1-6; 9 nucleotides align to TRBD1. The CDR3 is 16 residues long. Germline CDR1 is LGHDT and CDR2 is YNNKEL (reference sequence). V gave up 4 bases and J gave up 9 bases; unmatched junction bases: 10. The CDR3 here is CASSPTDRGGSSPLHF. In DNA form, the CDR3 reads TGTGCCAGCAGCCCTACGGACAGGGGAGGAAGTTCACCCCTCCACTTT.